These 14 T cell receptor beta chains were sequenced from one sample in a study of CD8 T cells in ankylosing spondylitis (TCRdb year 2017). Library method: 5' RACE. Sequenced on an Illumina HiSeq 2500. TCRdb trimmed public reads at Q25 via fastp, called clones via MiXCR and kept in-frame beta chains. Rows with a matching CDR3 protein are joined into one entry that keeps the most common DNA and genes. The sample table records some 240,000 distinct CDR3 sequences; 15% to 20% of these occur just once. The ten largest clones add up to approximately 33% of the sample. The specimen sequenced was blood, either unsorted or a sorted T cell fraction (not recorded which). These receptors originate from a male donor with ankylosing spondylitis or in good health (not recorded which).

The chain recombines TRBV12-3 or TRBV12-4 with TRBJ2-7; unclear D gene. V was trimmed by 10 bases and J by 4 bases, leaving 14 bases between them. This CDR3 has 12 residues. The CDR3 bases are TGTGCCACACCGGGCACTCCATACGAGCAGTACTTC. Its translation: CATPGTPYEQYF.

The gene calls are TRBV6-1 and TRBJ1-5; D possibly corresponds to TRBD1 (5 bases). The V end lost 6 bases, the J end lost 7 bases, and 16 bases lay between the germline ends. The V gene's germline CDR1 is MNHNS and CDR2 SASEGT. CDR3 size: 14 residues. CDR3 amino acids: CASSKRPGRQPQHF. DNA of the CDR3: TGTGCCAGCAGCAAAAGGCCGGGGCGGCAGCCCCAGCATTTT.

The CDR3 DNA follows: TGCAGCGTGGGACTAGCGGGGACCTCCTACAATGAGCAGTTCTTC. Protein product: CSVGLAGTSYNEQFF. The chain combines TRBV29-1 with TRBJ2-1; 13 bases agree with TRBD2. This CDR3 has 15 residues. J was trimmed by 0 bases and V by 6 bases; bases with no gene match: 2. CDR1 is SQVTM, CDR2 ANQGSEA, per germline.

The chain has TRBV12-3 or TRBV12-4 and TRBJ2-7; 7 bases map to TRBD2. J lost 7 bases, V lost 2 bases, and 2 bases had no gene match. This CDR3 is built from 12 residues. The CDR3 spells CASSLWTSEQYF. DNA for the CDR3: TGTGCCAGCAGTTTATGGACTAGTGAGCAGTACTTC.

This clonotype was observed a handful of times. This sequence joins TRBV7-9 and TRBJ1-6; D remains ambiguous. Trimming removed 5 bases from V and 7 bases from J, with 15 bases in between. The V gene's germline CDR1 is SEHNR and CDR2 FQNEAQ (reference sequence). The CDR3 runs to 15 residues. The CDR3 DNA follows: TGTGCCAGCAGCCCCCGCAAGGACCTCAATTCACCCCTCCACTTT. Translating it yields CASSPRKDLNSPLHF.

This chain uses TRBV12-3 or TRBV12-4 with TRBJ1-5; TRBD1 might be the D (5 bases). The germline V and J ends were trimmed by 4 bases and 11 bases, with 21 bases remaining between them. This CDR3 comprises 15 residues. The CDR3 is CASSYTLQAPGAQHF. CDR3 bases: TGTGCCAGCAGTTACACCCTACAGGCCCCCGGGGCCCAGCATTTT.

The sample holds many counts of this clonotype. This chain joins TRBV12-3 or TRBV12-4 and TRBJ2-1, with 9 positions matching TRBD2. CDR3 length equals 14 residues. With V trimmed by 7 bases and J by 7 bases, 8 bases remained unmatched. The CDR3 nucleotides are TGTGCCAGCACGGGACTAGCATATCCAAATGAGCAGTTCTTC. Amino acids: CASTGLAYPNEQFF.

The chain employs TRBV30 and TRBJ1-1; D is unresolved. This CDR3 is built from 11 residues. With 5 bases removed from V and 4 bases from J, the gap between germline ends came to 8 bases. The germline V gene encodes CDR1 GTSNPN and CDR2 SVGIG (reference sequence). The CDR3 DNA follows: TGTGCCTGGGAGAGCATCACTGAAGCTTTCTTT. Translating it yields CAWESITEAFF.

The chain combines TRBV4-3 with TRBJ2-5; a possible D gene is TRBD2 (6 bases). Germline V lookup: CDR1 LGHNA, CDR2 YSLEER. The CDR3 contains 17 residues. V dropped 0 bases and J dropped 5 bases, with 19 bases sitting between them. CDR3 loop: CASSQEFYRSGGETQYF. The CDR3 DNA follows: TGCGCCAGCAGCCAAGAGTTTTACCGGTCTGGAGGGGAGACCCAGTACTTC.

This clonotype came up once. This CDR3 is CAVGGVGNEQFF. CDR3 nucleotides: TGTGCGGTGGGGGGAGTAGGGAATGAGCAGTTCTTC. The genes are TRBV7-3 and TRBJ2-1; perhaps TRBD2 as D (6 bases). From germline, CDR1 is SGHTA and CDR2 FQGTGA. The CDR3 sequence is 12 residues long.

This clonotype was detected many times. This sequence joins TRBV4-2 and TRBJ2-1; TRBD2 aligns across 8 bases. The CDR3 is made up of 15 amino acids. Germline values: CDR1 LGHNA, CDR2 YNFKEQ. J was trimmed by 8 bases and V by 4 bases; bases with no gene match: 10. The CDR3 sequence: CASSPIAGSPDEQFF. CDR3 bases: TGTGCCAGCAGCCCAATAGCGGGAAGCCCAGATGAGCAGTTCTTC.

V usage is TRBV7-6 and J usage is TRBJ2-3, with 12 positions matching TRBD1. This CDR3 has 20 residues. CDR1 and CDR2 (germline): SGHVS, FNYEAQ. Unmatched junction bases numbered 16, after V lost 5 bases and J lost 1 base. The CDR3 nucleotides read TGTGCCAGCAGCAAGGGACAGGGGGCGCCGACGGGGTCAGGCACAGATACGCAGTATTTT. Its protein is CASSKGQGAPTGSGTDTQYF.

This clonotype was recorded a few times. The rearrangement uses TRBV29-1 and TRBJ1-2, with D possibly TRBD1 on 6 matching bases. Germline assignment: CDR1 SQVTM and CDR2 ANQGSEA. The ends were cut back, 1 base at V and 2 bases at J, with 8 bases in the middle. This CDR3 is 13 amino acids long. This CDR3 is CSVEAGTNYGYTF. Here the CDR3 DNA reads TGCAGCGTTGAAGCCGGGACAAACTATGGCTACACCTTC.

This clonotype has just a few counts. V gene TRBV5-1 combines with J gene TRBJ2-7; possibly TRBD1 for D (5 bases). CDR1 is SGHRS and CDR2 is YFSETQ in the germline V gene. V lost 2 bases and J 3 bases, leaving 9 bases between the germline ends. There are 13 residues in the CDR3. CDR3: CASSFSGNYEQYF. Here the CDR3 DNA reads TGCGCCAGCAGCTTTTCAGGGAACTACGAGCAGTACTTC.